This T cell receptor (beta chain) was recovered during a study of post-analysis software for immune sequencing data. Study summary: Progressive-relapsing, secondary progressive and relapsing-remitting multiple sclerosis were among the disease courses included.

Overall study findings and caveats: Several TRBV segments (TRBV5-6, TRBV5-1 and TRBV20-1 among them) occurred more frequently in patients than in controls. Samples made in the same batch grouped tightly together by F measure.

This clonotype was observed a handful of times. Its antigen is not identified. Trimming took off 6 bases at V and 0 bases at J, with 11 bases between the two ends. Per the germline V gene, CDR1 is MNHNY and CDR2 is SVGAGI (reference sequence). This CDR3 spans 14 amino acids. Unique molecular identifiers had been added to the TCR beta cDNA libraries. With about 0.85 to 10 million T cells as the source, 500,000 to 650,000 cDNA molecules resulted. Using its own MiXCR run on the PCR reads, TCRdb lists one record per CDR3 protein. Among about 170,000 distinct CDR3 sequences listed, roughly 31% were seen once.

V gene TRBV6-6 combines with J gene TRBJ1-2, with unresolved D. The source is a girl between 5 and 17 years old with multiple sclerosis. The specimen sequenced was blood. CDR3 DNA: TGTGCCAGCAGCCGCCCTAAGCCTAACTATGGCTACACCTTC. This translates into CASSRPKPNYGYTF.